This record concerns one T cell receptor beta chain sequence. The CDR3 loop spans 18 amino acids. Trimming at V came to 7 bases and at J to 0 bases, leaving 16 bases not matched to a gene. Germline V lookup: CDR1 ENHRY, CDR2 SYGVKD. 60 Vbeta and 13 Jbeta primers were used in PCR. TCRdb's table, derived via immunoSEQ multiplex PCR, lists solely in-frame clones and lacks some. Among about 240,000 clones listed, 82% were seen once. These data are taken from a study of cytomegalovirus exposure and HLA in healthy donors. The sequence derives from a woman between 40 and 50 years old in good health and CMV-seropositive. This chain joins TRBV10-3 and TRBJ1-2; 8 nucleotides agree with TRBD1. Sequenced: PBMCs. The CDR3 sequence is CAITWEQGAPLPNYGYTF. As DNA, the CDR3 is TGTGCCATCACGTGGGAGCAGGGGGCCCCATTACCTAACTATGGCTACACCTTC.